A selection of T cell receptor beta chains follows, all from one sample in a study of T cells of healthy individuals. TCRdb ran MiXCR on the 5' RACE reads and lists one entry per CDR3 protein. Of around 63,000 distinct CDR3 sequences listed, roughly 15% are singletons. All receptors come from a human donor in good health. CDR3s include the opening cysteine and the closing phenylalanine or tryptophan. The D gene is left open where the match is weak. The listing skips clone size in some rows; elsewhere it reads once, few, many or a size class.

V	size	J	D	CDR3	DNA
TRBV4-1	few	TRBJ2-5	-	CASSQGDQYFQETQYF	TGCGCCAGCAGCCAAGGGGACCAATACTTTCAAGAGACCCAGTACTTC
TRBV29-1	many	TRBJ1-5	-	CSVATGESNQPQHF	TGCAGCGTTGCTACCGGGGAGAGCAATCAGCCCCAGCATTTT
TRBV9	-	TRBJ2-1	-	CASSMGRLNEQFF	TGTGCCAGCAGCATGGGACGTCTCAATGAGCAGTTCTTC
TRBV5-1	-	TRBJ1-1	-	CASSIAPTGVSAFF	TGCGCCAGCAGCATCGCCCCGACAGGCGTTTCGGCTTTCTTT
TRBV30	many	TRBJ1-3	-	CAWRQVAGNTIYF	TGTGCCTGGAGACAGGTAGCGGGAAACACCATATATTTT
TRBV12-3/TRBV12-4	many	TRBJ1-1	-	CASSPGRTNTEAFF	TGTGCCAGCAGTCCCGGACGGACGAACACTGAAGCTTTCTTT
TRBV6-5	-	TRBJ2-3	TRBD2	CASSYSRGGATDTQYF	TGTGCCAGCAGTTACTCGCGCGGGGGGGCCACAGATACGCAGTATTTT
TRBV5-1	few	TRBJ2-2	TRBD1	CASSAGQGGKTGELFF	TGCGCCAGCAGCGCCGGACAGGGCGGGAAGACCGGGGAGCTGTTTTTT
TRBV4-3	few	TRBJ1-1	-	CASSQEGIGLGTEAFF	TGCGCCAGCAGCCAAGAGGGTATAGGGCTAGGCACTGAAGCTTTCTTT
TRBV20-1	-	TRBJ2-1	TRBD2	CSAPIGGSSYNEQFF	TGCAGTGCCCCAATCGGGGGGAGCTCCTACAATGAGCAGTTCTTC
TRBV19	many	TRBJ2-7	TRBD1	CASSILGQGTYEQYF	TGTGCCAGTAGTATATTGGGACAGGGAACCTACGAGCAGTACTTC
TRBV10-3	few	TRBJ1-1	TRBD1	CAITEQGALLGTEAFF	TGTGCCATCACCGAACAGGGGGCGCTCCTGGGCACTGAAGCTTTCTTT
TRBV7-2	-	TRBJ2-1	TRBD2	CASNREGEQFF	TGTGCCAGCAACCGGGAGGGTGAGCAGTTCTTC